The 3 T cell receptor beta chains reported below all come from one sample, sequenced in a study of blood T cells in healthy people across ages. The second PCR ran roughly 7 to 11 cycles with a sample-barcoded 5' primer and J-beta primers. TCRdb reanalysed the 5' RACE reads using MiXCR and keeps one entry per CDR3 protein. The sample has about 1.8 million distinct CDR3 sequences; roughly 52% are singletons. Input material: blood. These receptors were obtained from a woman in her thirties or forties in good health.

The chain couples TRBV15 to TRBJ2-1, with a possible D match to TRBD1 (5 bases). The germline V and J ends were trimmed by 0 bases and 3 bases, with 9 bases remaining between them. The germline V gene has CDR1 LNHNV and CDR2 YYDKDF (reference sequence). This CDR3 contains 15 residues. Written as DNA, the CDR3 is TGTGCCACCAGCAGAGAGGGCAGGGTCTACAATGAGCAGTTCTTC. Translation gives CATSREGRVYNEQFF.

The CDR3 protein is CASSQKGLNEQFF. CDR3 nucleotide sequence: TGCGCCAGCAGCCAAAAAGGGCTGAATGAGCAGTTCTTC. V is TRBV4-1 and J is TRBJ2-1; D ambiguous. CDR3 size: 13 residues. V lost 2 bases, J lost 7 bases, and 9 bases lay in between. The germline V gene has CDR1 MGHRA and CDR2 YSYEKL.

The V call is TRBV7-2, the J call TRBJ1-6, with a weak D call TRBD1 (5 bases). The germline V gene has CDR1 SGHTA and CDR2 FQGNSA. Trimming cost V 1 base and J 13 bases, with 17 bases left between them. This CDR3 spans 15 amino acids. The chain's CDR3 is CASSLGVGQGSPLHF. CDR3 nucleotide sequence: TGTGCCAGCAGCTTAGGTGTGGGGCAGGGTTCGCCCCTCCACTTT. Using reference TRBV7-2 and TRBJ1-6 for the parts outside the CDR3, the full variable domain is GAGVSQSPSNKVTEKGKDVELRCDPISGHTALYWYRQSLGQGLEFLIYFQGNSAPDKSGLPSDRFSAERTGGSVSTLTIQRTQQEDSAVYLCASSLGVGQGSPLHFGNGTRLTVT.